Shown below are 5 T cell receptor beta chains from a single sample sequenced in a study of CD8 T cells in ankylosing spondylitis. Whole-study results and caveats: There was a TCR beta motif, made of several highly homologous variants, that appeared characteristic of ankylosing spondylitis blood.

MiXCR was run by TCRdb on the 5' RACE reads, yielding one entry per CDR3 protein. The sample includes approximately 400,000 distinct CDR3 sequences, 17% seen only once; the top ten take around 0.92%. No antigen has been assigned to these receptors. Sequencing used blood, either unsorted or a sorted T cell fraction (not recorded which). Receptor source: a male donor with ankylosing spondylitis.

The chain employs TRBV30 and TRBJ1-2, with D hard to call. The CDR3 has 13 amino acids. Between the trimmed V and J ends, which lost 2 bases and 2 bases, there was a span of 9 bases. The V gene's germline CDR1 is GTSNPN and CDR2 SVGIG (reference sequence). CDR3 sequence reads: CAWSPTGNYGYTF. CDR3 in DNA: TGTGCCTGGAGTCCCACGGGAAACTATGGCTACACCTTC.

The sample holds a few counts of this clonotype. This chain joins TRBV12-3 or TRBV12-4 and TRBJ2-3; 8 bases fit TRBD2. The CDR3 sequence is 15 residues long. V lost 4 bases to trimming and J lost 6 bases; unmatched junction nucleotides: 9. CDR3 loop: CASSWGRGVSDTQYF. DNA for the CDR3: TGTGCCAGCAGTTGGGGGCGGGGGGTTTCCGATACGCAGTATTTT.

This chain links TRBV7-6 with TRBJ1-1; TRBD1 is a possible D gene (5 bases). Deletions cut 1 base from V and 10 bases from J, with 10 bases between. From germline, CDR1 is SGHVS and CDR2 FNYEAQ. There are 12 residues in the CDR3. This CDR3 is CASSLDQGRAFF. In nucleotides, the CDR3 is TGTGCCAGCAGCTTAGATCAGGGTAGAGCTTTCTTT.

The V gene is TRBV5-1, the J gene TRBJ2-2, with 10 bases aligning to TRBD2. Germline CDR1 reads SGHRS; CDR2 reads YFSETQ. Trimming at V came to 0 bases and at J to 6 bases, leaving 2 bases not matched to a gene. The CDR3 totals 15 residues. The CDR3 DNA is TGCGCCAGCAGCTTGGTAGCGGGAGGTCCCGGGGAGCTGTTTTTT. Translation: CASSLVAGGPGELFF.

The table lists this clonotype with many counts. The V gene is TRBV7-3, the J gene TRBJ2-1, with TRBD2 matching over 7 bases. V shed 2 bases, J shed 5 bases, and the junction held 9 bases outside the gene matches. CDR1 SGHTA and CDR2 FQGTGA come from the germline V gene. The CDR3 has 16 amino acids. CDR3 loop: CASSLGVSGLNNEQFF. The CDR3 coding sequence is TGTGCCAGCAGCTTAGGGGTTAGCGGGTTGAACAATGAGCAGTTCTTC.